The TCR beta chain under discussion was sequenced for a study of metastatic and nonmetastatic thyroid tumors. The CDR3 has 14 residues. V lost 9 bases and J 4 bases, leaving 15 bases between the germline ends. Germline V gene data show CDR1 as LNHDA and CDR2 as SQIVND (reference sequence). Patients were all untreated before their thyroid surgery. Original handling: A papillary thyroid cancer distant-metastasis classifier was built from CDR3 differences across clinicopathological groups. TCRdb reanalyzed the PCR reads via MiXCR. What appears here as the V and J calls and clone size reflects TCRdb's work, not the paper's. The data show 30,000 to 35,000 clones, around a fifth seen once. This clone was seen repeatedly, ten times or more.

This receptor was taken from a female donor with papillary thyroid cancer or a benign thyroid nodule (not recorded which). Some clones in this sample may be carry-over from other donors' samples. The chain is built from TRBV19 and TRBJ1-4; no clear D gene. What was sequenced was blood. The CDR3, as DNA: TGTGCCAGCTCATCGGACGGTATTAATGAAAAACTGTTTTTT. Translation: CASSSDGINEKLFF.